The T cell receptor beta chain described here comes from a study of CD8 T cells in ankylosing spondylitis. Study conclusions and caveats: Matched synovial fluid from ankylosing spondylitis patients was reported to be enriched for disease-linked clones.

Per the germline V gene, CDR1 is LGHDT and CDR2 is YNNKEL (reference sequence). The CDR3 length is 15 residues. After removal of 3 bases from V and 4 bases from J, the junction contained 5 bases not matched to a gene. In making TCR beta libraries, quantitative 5'-RACE with molecular barcodes was used. A single record per CDR3 protein comes from TCRdb applying MiXCR to the 5' RACE reads. The sample records 250,000 or so distinct CDR3 sequences, 18% being singletons. This clonotype was observed a few times. The antigen is not known. The rearrangement links TRBV3-1 to TRBJ2-7, with 11 nucleotides matching TRBD1. The source is a male donor with ankylosing spondylitis or in good health (not recorded which). The sequenced material came from blood, either unsorted or a sorted T cell fraction (not recorded which). The CDR3 here is CASSQLDRGLYEQYF. CDR3 DNA: TGTGCCAGCAGCCAGCTGGACAGGGGGCTTTACGAGCAGTACTTC.